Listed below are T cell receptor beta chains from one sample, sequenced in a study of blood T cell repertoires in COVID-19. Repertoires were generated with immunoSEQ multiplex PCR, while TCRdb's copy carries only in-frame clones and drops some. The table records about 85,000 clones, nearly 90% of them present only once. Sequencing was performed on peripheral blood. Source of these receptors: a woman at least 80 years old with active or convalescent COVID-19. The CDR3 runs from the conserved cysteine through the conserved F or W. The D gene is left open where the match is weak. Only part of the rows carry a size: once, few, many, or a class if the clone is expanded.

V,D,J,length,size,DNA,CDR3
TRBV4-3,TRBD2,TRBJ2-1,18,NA,TGCGCCAGCAGCCCCACCTTCGGGGCGGGAGGGCGCAACAATGAGCAGTTCTTC,CASSPTFGAGGRNNEQFF
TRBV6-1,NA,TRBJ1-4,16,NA,TGTGCCAGCAGTGAAGCATGGGGCACATCTTTTGAAAAACTGTTTTTT,CASSEAWGTSFEKLFF
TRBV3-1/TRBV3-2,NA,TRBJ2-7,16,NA,TGTGCCAGCAGCCAAGTTCGTGGCACACGCTCCTACGAGCAGTACTTC,CASSQVRGTRSYEQYF
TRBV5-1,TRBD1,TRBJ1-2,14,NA,TGCGCCAGCAGCCAGACCATACAGGGGAATGGCTACACCTTC,CASSQTIQGNGYTF
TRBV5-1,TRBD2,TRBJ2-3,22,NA,TGCGCCAGCAGCTTGGGTCATCCGGGGTCCCGACCTAGCGGGGCCCGGTCGGATACGCAGTATTTT,CASSLGHPGSRPSGARSDTQYF
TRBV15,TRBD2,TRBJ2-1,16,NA,TGTGCCACCAGCAAGACCGGGACTACTAAGCATAATGAGCAGTTCTTC,CATSKTGTTKHNEQFF
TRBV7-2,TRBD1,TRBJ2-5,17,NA,TGTGCCAGCAGCCCGGGACAGGGGGCCCGGACTAAAGAGACCCAGTACTTC,CASSPGQGARTKETQYF
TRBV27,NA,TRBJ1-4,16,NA,TGTGCCAGCAGTCTCCTCCTGCCCGATATGACGGGAAAACTGTTTTTT,CASSLLLPDMTGKLFF
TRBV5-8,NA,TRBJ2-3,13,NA,TGTGCCAGCAGCTCGCCAAACACGGATACGCAGTATTTT,CASSSPNTDTQYF
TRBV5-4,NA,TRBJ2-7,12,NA,TGTGCCAGCAGCTGGGGTGCGGGAGAGCAGTACTTC,CASSWGAGEQYF
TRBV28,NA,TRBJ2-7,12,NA,TGTGCCAGCAGCCCACTGTACTACGAGCAGTACTTC,CASSPLYYEQYF
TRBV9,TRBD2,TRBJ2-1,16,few,TGTGCCAGCAGCGTACGGGGGGACGGTGCTTACAATGAGCAGTTCTTC,CASSVRGDGAYNEQFF
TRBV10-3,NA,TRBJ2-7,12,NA,TGTGCCATCAGTACGGGAGTTAGAGAGCAGTACTTC,CAISTGVREQYF
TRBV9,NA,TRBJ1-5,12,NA,TGTGCCAGCGGGACACTAAATCAGCCCCAGCATTTT,CASGTLNQPQHF
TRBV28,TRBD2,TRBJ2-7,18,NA,TGTGCCAGCAGTTTATTGGGTCTAGCGGGAACTCAGGACTACGAGCAGTACTTC,CASSLLGLAGTQDYEQYF
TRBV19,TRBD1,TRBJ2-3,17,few,TGTGCCAGTAGTGGGGGTCCGGGACAGGGTTGGACAGATACGCAGTATTTT,CASSGGPGQGWTDTQYF
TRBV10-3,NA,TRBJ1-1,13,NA,TGTGCCATCAGTAACATGCCGAACACTGAAGCTTTCTTT,CAISNMPNTEAFF
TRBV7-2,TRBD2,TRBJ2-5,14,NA,TGTGCCAGCAGCCAGAGCGGGAGGCAGGGGACCCAGTACTTC,CASSQSGRQGTQYF
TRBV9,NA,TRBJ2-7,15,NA,TGTGCCAGCAGCGTAGGGCAGGGGAATACCTACGAGCAGTACTTC,CASSVGQGNTYEQYF
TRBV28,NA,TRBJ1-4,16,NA,TGTGCCAGCAGTTTACCCCCCCGGGGCGGGGGCGAAAAACTGTTTTTT,CASSLPPRGGGEKLFF
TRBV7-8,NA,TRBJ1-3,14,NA,TGTGCCAGCAGCTTGGGGGGAGGTGGAAACACCATATATTTT,CASSLGGGGNTIYF
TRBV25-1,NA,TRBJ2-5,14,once,TGTGCCAGCAGTGAAATTACGGGAGTGGAGACCCAGTACTTC,CASSEITGVETQYF
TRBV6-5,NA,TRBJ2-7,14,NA,TGTGCCAGCAGTTCCGCGACAGTCTCCTACGAGCAGTACTTC,CASSSATVSYEQYF
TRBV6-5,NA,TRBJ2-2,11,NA,TGTGCCAGCAGCAATACCGGGGAGCTGTTTTTT,CASSNTGELFF
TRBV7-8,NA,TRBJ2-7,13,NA,TGTGCCAGCAGCTTAGTAGTGCAGGGGGAGCAGTACTTC,CASSLVVQGEQYF
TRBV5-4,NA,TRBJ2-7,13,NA,TGTGCCAGCAGCTCCCCATTCTCCTACGAGCAGTACTTC,CASSSPFSYEQYF
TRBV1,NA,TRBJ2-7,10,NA,TGCACCAGCAGGGGGCACACGCAGTACTTC,CTSRGHTQYF
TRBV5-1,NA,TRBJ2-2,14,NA,TGCGCCAGCGCCTGGGGGGACTTCGCCGGGGAGCTGTTTTTT,CASAWGDFAGELFF
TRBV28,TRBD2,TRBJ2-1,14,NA,TGTGCCAGCATTAGCGGGCCTTCCTACAATGAGCAGTTCTTC,CASISGPSYNEQFF
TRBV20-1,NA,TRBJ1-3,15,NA,TGCAGTGCTACTGACCCTGGGGCCTCTGGAAACACCATATATTTT,CSATDPGASGNTIYF
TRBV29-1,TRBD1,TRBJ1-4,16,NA,TGCAGCGCCGCCCCCGACGACAGGGAGACTAATGAAAAACTGTTTTTT,CSAAPDDRETNEKLFF
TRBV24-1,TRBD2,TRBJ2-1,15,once,TGTGCCACCAGCACCGGGACTAGCGTACCGAATGAGCAGTTCTTC,CATSTGTSVPNEQFF
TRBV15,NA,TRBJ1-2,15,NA,TGTGCCACCAGCAGAGGAGGGATCTCTAACTATGGCTACACCTTC,CATSRGGISNYGYTF
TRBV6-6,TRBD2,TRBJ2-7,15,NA,TGTGCCAGCAGTTACTCCCAGCGGGAGGGAAGCGAGCAGTACTTC,CASSYSQREGSEQYF
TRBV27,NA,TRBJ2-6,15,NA,TGTGCCAGCAGTTCCCCCCGCTCTGGGGCCAACGTCCTGACTTTC,CASSSPRSGANVLTF
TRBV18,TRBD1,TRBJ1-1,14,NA,TGTGCCAGCTCACCCCAGGGGGTGGACACTGAAGCTTTCTTT,CASSPQGVDTEAFF
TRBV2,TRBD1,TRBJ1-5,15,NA,TGTGCCAGCCTAAAGGGGGCAGGCGGCAATCAGCCCCAGCATTTT,CASLKGAGGNQPQHF
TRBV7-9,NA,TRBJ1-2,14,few,TGTGCCAGCAGCGCCCCTCCTGGGGGGGCTGGTTACACCTTC,CASSAPPGGAGYTF
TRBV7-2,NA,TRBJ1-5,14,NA,TGTGCCAGCAGCTTAAGACAGACAAATCAGCCCCAGCATTTT,CASSLRQTNQPQHF
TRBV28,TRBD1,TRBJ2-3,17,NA,TGTGCCAGCAGTCCCCTCCAGGGGGACCCCTTAACAGATACGCAGTATTTT,CASSPLQGDPLTDTQYF
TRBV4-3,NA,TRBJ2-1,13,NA,TGCGCCAGCAGCCAAGACAGGCAGCATGAGCAGTTCTTC,CASSQDRQHEQFF
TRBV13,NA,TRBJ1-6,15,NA,TGTGCCAGCAGCTTTAGGACAGACTATAATTCACCCCTCCACTTT,CASSFRTDYNSPLHF
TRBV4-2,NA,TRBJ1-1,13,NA,TGTGCCAGCAGCCAAGTACAGGCCACTGAAGCTTTCTTT,CASSQVQATEAFF
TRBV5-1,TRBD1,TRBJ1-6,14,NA,TGCGCCAGCAGCTTGGGACAGGGGAATTCACCCCTCCACTTT,CASSLGQGNSPLHF
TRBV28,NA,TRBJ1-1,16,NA,TGTGCCAGCAGTTTACGGGGGACCTTCATGAACACTGAAGCTTTCTTT,CASSLRGTFMNTEAFF
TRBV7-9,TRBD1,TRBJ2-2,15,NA,TGTGCCAGCAGCCCTACGACAGGGGTCGCCGGGGAGCTGTTTTTT,CASSPTTGVAGELFF
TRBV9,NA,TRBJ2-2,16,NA,TGTGCCAGCAGCGTAGGGGCAGGGGAAAACACCGGGGAGCTGTTTTTT,CASSVGAGENTGELFF
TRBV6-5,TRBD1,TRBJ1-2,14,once,TGTGCCAGCATAGGTTCAGGGGGCCACTATGGCTACACCTTC,CASIGSGGHYGYTF
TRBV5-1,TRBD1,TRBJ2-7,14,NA,TGCGCCAGCAGCGTAGGACAGGGGCCGGACGAGCAGTACTTC,CASSVGQGPDEQYF
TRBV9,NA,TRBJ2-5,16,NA,TGTGCCAGCTCCCACAGGGATAGCGGGTTTGAAGAGACCCAGTACTTC,CASSHRDSGFEETQYF
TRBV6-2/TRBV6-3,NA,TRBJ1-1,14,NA,TGTGCCAGCAGTTGGGGCTCCTTGGGGACTGAAGCTTTCTTT,CASSWGSLGTEAFF
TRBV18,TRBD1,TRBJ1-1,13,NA,TGTGCCAGCTCACGACAGGGTTTGACTGAAGCTTTCTTT,CASSRQGLTEAFF
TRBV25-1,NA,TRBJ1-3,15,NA,TGTGCCAGCAGTGAGTACCGCAGTTCCGGAAACACCATATATTTT,CASSEYRSSGNTIYF
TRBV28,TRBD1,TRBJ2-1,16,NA,TGTGCCAGCAGTCCCACCGATGGACAGGGGAGGAATGAGCAGTTCTTC,CASSPTDGQGRNEQFF